The sequence of this T cell receptor (beta chain) was determined in a study of post-analysis software for immune sequencing data (dated by TCRdb to 2013 to 2016). In terms of the full investigation: Relapsing-remitting, secondary progressive and progressive-relapsing multiple sclerosis were recorded as disease courses, and subtype annotation was lacking for some patients. Patient repertoires were compared against some twelve previously published healthy control repertoires from donors aged about 6 to 27 years. A subset of samples was prepared in parallel using single-end sample barcoding, then pooled and co-amplified after Illumina adapter ligation.

Here is what the overall study found, with its caveats: Normalized Chao1 diversity was significantly lower in multiple sclerosis patients than controls, suggesting substantial peripheral T-cell clonal expansion. Significantly higher frequencies in patients than in controls were found for roughly 5 TRBV segments, including TRBV5-6, TRBV5-1 and TRBV20-1. The control group was slightly older than the multiple sclerosis patient group. Direct clustering with F measure revealed strong co-clustering of samples prepared in the same batch, which led to a batch-effect correction.

TCR beta repertoires were profiled from peripheral blood of roughly 13 young patients with multiple sclerosis to demonstrate the VDJtools post-analysis software. The patients with multiple sclerosis were children and adolescents between roughly 6 and 15 years of age. In regard to this clonotype: Its antigen remains unidentified. No base-level quality is on record; no much larger clone is a single base apart.

The CDR3 measures 14 amino acids from cysteine to phenylalanine. Solely the CDR3 DNA is kept, with 42 bases framed from the first base. The germline V end is reduced by 5 bases and the J end by 8 bases; junction bases left unmatched: 8. CDR1 and CDR2, looked up from the germline V gene, are MDHEN and SYDVKM. Library construction relied on PCR. Sequencing used an Illumina HiSeq 2500. Unique molecular identifiers were incorporated into TCR beta cDNA libraries to reduce PCR and sequencing biases. Per 1 to 10 million input T cells, approximately 500,000 cDNA molecules were obtained, such that each molecule approximated one T cell. The same protocol used for the earlier healthy control dataset was applied to prepare and sequence the patient libraries. Within a given batch, samples were prepared together, multiplexed and sequenced on the same HiSeq lane. The published analysis was carried out like this. Raw barcoded reads were processed with MIGEC, and single-read molecular identifier groups were discarded before consensus assembly and CDR3 extraction. Clonotype tables were post-analysed with VDJtools, normalizing diversity by down-sampling all datasets to the smallest sample size. To correct batch-related cross-sample contamination, repertoire overlap clustering matched CDR3 amino acid sequences but not nucleotide sequences. The public reads were quality trimmed at Q25 with fastp and then assembled into clones with MiXCR by TCRdb, keeping productive beta chains. Duplicate CDR3 protein sequences are folded into a single record with the most common DNA and genes. The V and J calls here are based on TCRdb, not the publication. This sample is represented by 430,000 or so distinct CDR3 sequences; 39% of them were singletons. The top ten clones comprise around 8% of the sample.

The chain is made from TRBV28 and TRBJ2-1, with TRBD2 identical over 8 junction bases. The sample was blood. The sequence derives from a girl aged 2-10 years with multiple sclerosis. The nucleotide sequence is TGTGCCAGCAGTCGACCCTCGGGAGGGTATGAGCAGTTCTTC. This codes for CASSRPSGGYEQFF.